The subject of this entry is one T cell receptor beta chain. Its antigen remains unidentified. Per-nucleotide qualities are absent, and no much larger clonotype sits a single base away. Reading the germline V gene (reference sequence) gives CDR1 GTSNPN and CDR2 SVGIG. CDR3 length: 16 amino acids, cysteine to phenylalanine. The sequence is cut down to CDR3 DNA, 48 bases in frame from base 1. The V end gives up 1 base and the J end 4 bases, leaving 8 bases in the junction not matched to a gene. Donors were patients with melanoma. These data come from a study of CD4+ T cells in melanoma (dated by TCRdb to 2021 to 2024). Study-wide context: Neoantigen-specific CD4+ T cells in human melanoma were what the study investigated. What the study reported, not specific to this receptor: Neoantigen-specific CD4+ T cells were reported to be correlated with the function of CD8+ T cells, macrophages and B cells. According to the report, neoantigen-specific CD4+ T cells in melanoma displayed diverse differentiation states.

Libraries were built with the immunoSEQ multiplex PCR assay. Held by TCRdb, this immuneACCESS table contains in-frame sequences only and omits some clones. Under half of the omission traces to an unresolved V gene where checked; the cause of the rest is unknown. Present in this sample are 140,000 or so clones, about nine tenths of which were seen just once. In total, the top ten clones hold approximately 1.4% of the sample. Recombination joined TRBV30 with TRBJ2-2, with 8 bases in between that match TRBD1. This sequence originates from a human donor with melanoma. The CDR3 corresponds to CAWSARQGLGTGELFF. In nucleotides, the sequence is TGTGCCTGGAGTGCCCGACAGGGGCTGGGCACCGGGGAGCTGTTTTTT. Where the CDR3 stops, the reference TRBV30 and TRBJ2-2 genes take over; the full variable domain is SQTIHQWPATLVQPVGSPLSLECTVEGTSNPNLYWYRQAAGRGLQLLFYSVGIGQISSEVPQNLSASRPQDRQFILSSKKLLLSDSGFYLCAWSARQGLGTGELFFGEGSRLTVL.